This TCR beta chain was obtained from a study of blood T cell repertoires in COVID-19. Whole-study context: COVID-19 samples, acute and convalescent, were from the United States, Italy and Spain. From T cells, B-cell-depleted T cells, or PBMCs came the material, which was cDNA or gDNA.

Using immunoSEQ multiplex PCR, the repertoire was profiled, and TCRdb retains in-frame clones only, with some absent. The sample records roughly 280,000 clones, about 86% being singletons. The germline gives CDR1 GTSNPN, CDR2 SVGIG (reference sequence). CDR3 length: 17 residues. Trimming cost V 0 bases and J 4 bases, with 20 bases left between them. The J gene is TRBJ2-3, the V gene TRBV30; D is possibly TRBD2 (5 bases). The sequence was obtained from a young man with active or convalescent COVID-19. The sample taken for sequencing was peripheral blood. CDR3 loop: CAWSVKFGVTRPDTQYF. The CDR3 DNA follows: TGTGCCTGGAGTGTAAAATTTGGGGTCACTAGGCCAGATACGCAGTATTTT.